A single sample is the source of the 9 T cell receptor beta chains below, sequenced in a study of long-term antiretroviral therapy in people with HIV. Survey level was the resolution at which the v3.0 immunoSEQ assay ran. Repertoires were generated with immunoSEQ multiplex PCR, while TCRdb's copy carries only in-frame clones and drops some. The sample lists 20,000 or so clones; 84% were seen once. The source material was unsorted PBMCs, sampled 1.9 years after starting antiretroviral therapy. The receptors originated from a woman in her 50s with HIV.

J is TRBJ1-1 and V is TRBV7-9; a weak D match, TRBD1 (6 bases). CDR3 length: 15 residues. The V end was cut by 5 bases, the J end by 1 base, with 14 bases between. Germline values: CDR1 SEHNR, CDR2 FQNEAQ (reference sequence). CDR3: CASSGSRGRNTEAFF. The CDR3 DNA reads as TGTGCCAGCAGCGGGAGCAGGGGAAGGAACACTGAAGCTTTCTTT.

The V gene is TRBV5-6, the J gene TRBJ2-3; D possibly matches TRBD1 or TRBD2 (6 bases each). Germline V gives CDR1 SGHDT, CDR2 YYEEEE. The CDR3 is 14 residues long. Trimming shortened V by 4 bases and J by 9 bases, and 18 bases separated the two germline ends. In DNA, the CDR3 is TGTGCCAGCAGCCCCATGGGGGGCTCGACGACGCAGTATTTT. Translation: CASSPMGGSTTQYF.

V gene TRBV4-2 combines with J gene TRBJ2-7; tentatively, D is TRBD1 (6 bases). Germline CDR1 reads LGHNA; CDR2 reads YNFKEQ. The V gene lost 4 bases and the J gene lost 1 base, with 14 bases spanning the gap. The CDR3 spans 15 residues. CDR3 sequence (DNA): TGTGCCAGCAGCCGTATACAGGGAAGTTCCTACGAGCAGTACTTC. Translated: CASSRIQGSSYEQYF.

This clone was seen more than once but under ten times. The genes are TRBV7-9 and TRBJ2-7, with no clear D. Germline V gene data show CDR1 as SEHNR and CDR2 as FQNEAQ (reference sequence). V was cut by 3 bases and J by 3 bases, with 9 bases left in between. This CDR3 is built from 13 residues. CDR3 coding DNA: TGTGCCAGCAGCTTGGGCAGTAACTACGAGCAGTACTTC. Translation gives CASSLGSNYEQYF. Filled out from reference TRBV7-9 and TRBJ2-7, the complete variable domain reads DTGVSQNPRHKITKRGQNVTFRCDPISEHNRLYWYRQTLGQGPEFLTYFQNEAQLEKSRLLSDRFSAERPKGSFSTLEIQRTEQGDSAMYLCASSLGSNYEQYFGPGTRLTVT.

The rearrangement joins TRBV5-4 to TRBJ2-7; perhaps TRBD2 as D (5 bases). V was clipped by 4 bases and J by 4 bases, with 12 bases between them. The CDR3 is 13 amino acids. Germline V gives CDR1 SGHNT, CDR2 YYREEE (reference sequence). The chain's CDR3 is CASSDKRTYEQYF. The CDR3 DNA reads TGTGCCAGCAGCGATAAACGGACTTACGAGCAGTACTTC.

This chain uses TRBV19 with TRBJ1-5; 9 positions agree with TRBD1. Unmatched junction bases numbered 2, after V lost 0 bases and J lost 5 bases. CDR3 length: 15 residues. Germline lookup yields CDR1 LNHDA and CDR2 SQIVND (reference sequence). The CDR3 loop is CASSIEGTGHQPQHF. Here the CDR3 DNA reads TGTGCCAGTAGTATAGAGGGGACAGGGCATCAGCCCCAGCATTTT.

The CDR3 sequence is CASSPGTGAVWDEQFF. DNA of the CDR3: TGTGCCAGCAGCCCCGGGACAGGTGCCGTTTGGGATGAGCAGTTCTTC. This sequence joins TRBV7-2 and TRBJ2-1; 8 bases are shared with TRBD1. V shed 5 bases, J shed 8 bases, and the junction held 14 bases outside the gene matches. Looked up from germline, CDR1 is SGHTA and CDR2 is FQGNSA. The CDR3 totals 16 residues.

The chain joins TRBV19 to TRBJ2-1; D unclear. This CDR3 has 16 amino acids. The V gene lost 5 bases and the J gene lost 5 bases, with 19 bases spanning the gap. Per the germline V gene, CDR1 is LNHDA and CDR2 is SQIVND (reference sequence). For the CDR3, the DNA is TGTGCCAGTAGTGAGTCTCCATCTAACCCTCACAATGAGCAGTTCTTC. It encodes CASSESPSNPHNEQFF.

The V gene is TRBV6-1, the J gene TRBJ1-6; 9 bases are a match to TRBD1. Germline lookup yields CDR1 MNHNS and CDR2 SASEGT. This CDR3 contains 14 residues. V lost 6 bases and J lost 7; bases outside the gene matches: 4. DNA for the CDR3: TGTGCCAGCAGATTGACAGGGGGGAATTCACCCCTCCACTTT. Its translation is CASRLTGGNSPLHF.